These 23 T cell receptor beta chains originate from one sample sequenced in a study of T-cell memory formation after mild COVID-19. MiXCR, run by TCRdb on the 5' RACE reads, gives a single entry per CDR3 protein. Of roughly 340,000 distinct CDR3 sequences listed, 20% to 25% are singletons. Sequencing was carried out using PBMCs or a T cell subset sorted from them (not recorded which). The source of these receptors is a man in his late teens or twenties who had mild COVID-19 (a few samples of this study predate the infection). Cell type and time point are not known.

This clonotype was observed a few times. The chain has TRBV6-4 and TRBJ1-1; no firm D call. Trimming pared 6 bases from V and 1 base from J, leaving 15 bases between. The CDR3 is 15 amino acids. Germline V lookup: CDR1 MRHNA, CDR2 SNTAGT. This chain's CDR3 is CASSRPQSGNTEAFF. For the CDR3, the DNA is TGTGCCAGCAGCCGACCCCAGTCCGGGAACACTGAAGCTTTCTTT.

J is TRBJ2-2 and V is TRBV2; no clear D. Trimming removed 6 bases from V and 0 bases from J, with 11 bases in between. Germline CDR1 reads SNHLY; CDR2 reads FYNNEI. The CDR3 is 15 amino acids. The CDR3 DNA reads as TGTGCCAGCAGGACCGGACCTTCGAACACCGGGGAGCTGTTTTTT. Its protein product is CASRTGPSNTGELFF.

This chain uses TRBV6-5 with TRBJ1-6; D call uncertain. The germline V gene encodes CDR1 MNHEY and CDR2 SVGAGI. Between the trimmed V and J ends, which lost 0 bases and 3 bases, there was a span of 9 bases. The CDR3 runs 16 residues. The CDR3 coding sequence is TGTGCCAGCAGTTACTCTAGTACAAACTATAATTCACCCCTCCACTTT. It yields the protein CASSYSSTNYNSPLHF.

A note on this clonotype: Possible read error: a much larger clone is one base away. The chain recombines TRBV7-8 with TRBJ2-3; possibly TRBD2 for D (5 bases). This CDR3 spans 16 amino acids. With 2 bases removed from V and 3 bases from J, the gap between germline ends came to 15 bases. Germline loops: CDR1 SGHVS, CDR2 FQNEAQ. CDR3 in amino acids: CASSLREGFCTDTQYF. The CDR3 coding sequence is TGTGCCAGCAGCTTACGGGAAGGGTTCTGTACAGATACGCAGTATTTT.

The chain has TRBV4-3 and TRBJ2-7, with D possibly matching TRBD1 (5 bases). Per the germline V gene, CDR1 is LGHNA and CDR2 is YSLEER. The CDR3 contains 15 residues. Trimming took off 0 bases at V and 7 bases at J, with 16 bases between the two ends. CDR3 amino acids: CASSQDGASKGEQYV. The CDR3 DNA follows: TGCGCCAGCAGCCAAGATGGGGCCAGTAAGGGGGAGCAGTACGTC.

The chain is built from TRBV9 and TRBJ1-1, with 7 bases aligning to TRBD1. The junction had 3 bases not matched to a gene; V was cut back by 6 bases and J by 1 base. This CDR3 has 13 residues. Germline CDR1 SGDLS, CDR2 YYNGEE. The CDR3 sequence: CASTQGSNTEAFF. CDR3 nucleotide sequence: TGTGCCAGCACACAGGGGTCGAACACTGAAGCTTTCTTT.

This chain links TRBV5-1 with TRBJ2-7; possible D gene TRBD1, 6 bases. CDR1 and CDR2 from the germline V gene are SGHRS and YFSETQ. Trimming took 5 bases from V and 0 from J, leaving 12 bases between them. This CDR3 spans 14 amino acids. CDR3 amino acids: CASSRTASSYEQYF. The CDR3 nucleotides are TGCGCCAGCAGTCGGACAGCGAGCTCCTACGAGCAGTACTTC.

There are many counts of this clonotype. The chain joins TRBV9 to TRBJ2-3, with 7 positions matching TRBD2. CDR1 and CDR2 (germline): SGDLS, YYNGEE. This CDR3 is built from 15 residues. With V trimmed by 3 bases and J by 5 bases, 9 bases remained unmatched. In DNA form, the CDR3 reads TGTGCCAGCAGCGAGGAGAGCGGGGCTGGAGATACGCAGTATTTT. Translated: CASSEESGAGDTQYF. Full variable domain (rest looked up from reference TRBV9 and TRBJ2-3): DSGVTQTPKHLITATGQRVTLRCSPRSGDLSVYWYQQSLDQGLQFLIQYYNGEERAKGNILERFSAQQFPDLHSELNLSSLELGDSALYFCASSEESGAGDTQYFGPGTRLTVL.

The chain employs TRBV5-1 and TRBJ2-1; 9 bases agree with TRBD1. Germline lookup yields CDR1 SGHRS and CDR2 YFSETQ. The CDR3 totals 15 residues. V lost 4 bases, J lost 6 bases, and 8 bases stayed unmatched. CDR3 loop: CASSPGTGNINEQFF. CDR3 bases: TGCGCCAGCAGCCCCGGGACAGGGAATATCAATGAGCAGTTCTTC.

This clonotype was counted ten times or more. The CDR3 DNA reads TGTGCCAGCAGCTTATCTGGGGCAGGGGCCAACGTCCTGACTTTC. Protein product: CASSLSGAGANVLTF. The rearrangement joins TRBV11-2 to TRBJ2-6; perhaps TRBD1 as D (5 bases). This CDR3 is built from 15 residues. Trimming took off 2 bases at V and 4 bases at J, with 9 bases between the two ends. Germline V lookup: CDR1 SGHAT, CDR2 FQNNGV.

The chain employs TRBV12-3 or TRBV12-4 and TRBJ2-3, with 8 positions matching TRBD2. V shed 6 bases and J 8 bases; nucleotides not matched to a gene: 10. The CDR3 consists of 14 residues. As DNA, the CDR3 is TGTGCCAGCAGCCAACTAGCGGTGGGGGGTACGCAGTATTTT. Encoded protein: CASSQLAVGGTQYF.

The chain employs TRBV6-2 or TRBV6-3 and TRBJ2-3; 11 positions match TRBD2. Germline-derived CDR1 and CDR2 are MNHEY and SVGEGT. The CDR3 length is 15 residues. Unmatched junction bases numbered 8, after V lost 10 bases and J lost 2 bases. CDR3 protein: CATHRLAGNTDTQYF. CDR3 in DNA: TGTGCCACCCACCGACTAGCGGGGAACACAGATACGCAGTATTTT.

This clonotype was counted only a few times. The chain combines TRBV9 with TRBJ1-1, with a possible D match to TRBD1 (6 bases). Germline V gives CDR1 SGDLS, CDR2 YYNGEE. The V and J ends lost 2 bases and 1 base respectively, with 12 bases between them. The CDR3 covers 15 residues. CDR3 loop: CASSVSPTGNTEAFF. The CDR3 nucleotides read TGTGCCAGCAGCGTCTCCCCGACAGGGAACACTGAAGCTTTCTTT.

The genes are TRBV24-1 and TRBJ2-3, with D perhaps matching TRBD2 (7 bases). Germline CDR1 is KGHDR and CDR2 is SFDVKD. The germline V and J ends were trimmed by 0 bases and 0 bases, with 9 bases remaining between them. This CDR3 is built from 16 residues. The CDR3 region is CATSDLTGGSTDTQYF. In DNA form, the CDR3 reads TGTGCCACCAGTGATTTGACGGGGGGCAGCACAGATACGCAGTATTTT.

CDR3 protein: CASSQDTLGHQPQHF. In nucleotides, the CDR3 is TGTGCCAGCAGTCAAGACACCCTTGGGCATCAGCCCCAGCATTTT. J is TRBJ1-5 and V is TRBV12-3 or TRBV12-4; D remains ambiguous. Trimming pared 5 bases from V and 5 bases from J, leaving 16 bases between. The CDR3 has 15 residues.

This chain connects TRBV20-1 to TRBJ1-4; perhaps TRBD1 as D (6 bases). V lost 6 bases to trimming and J lost 8 bases, with 16 bases between them. The CDR3 runs 13 residues. Germline V lookup: CDR1 DFQATT, CDR2 SNEGSKA (reference sequence). The CDR3 region is CSAGQGWDEKLFF. Written as DNA, the CDR3 is TGCAGTGCCGGGCAGGGGTGGGACGAAAAACTGTTTTTT.

The chain uses TRBV12-3 or TRBV12-4 and TRBJ2-2; 9 bases match TRBD1. The length of the CDR3 is 15 residues. Germline trimming cut 6 bases from V and 5 bases from J; bases unmatched to any gene: 7. The CDR3 loop reads CASSPDRGATGELFF. In DNA form, the CDR3 reads TGTGCCAGCAGCCCTGACAGGGGGGCGACCGGGGAGCTGTTTTTT.

This clonotype was picked up a small number of times. The chain has TRBV5-1 and TRBJ2-5; 8 positions agree with TRBD2. The CDR3 spans 15 residues. CDR1 and CDR2 (germline): SGHRS, YFSETQ. V shed 2 bases and J 2 bases; nucleotides not matched to a gene: 5. CDR3 nucleotides: TGCGCCAGCAGCTTAGAAGCTAGCGGGCAAGAGACCCAGTACTTC. Amino acids: CASSLEASGQETQYF.

The gene calls are TRBV15 and TRBJ2-1; weak D call: TRBD1 (6 bases). The CDR3 spans 15 residues. Per the germline V gene, CDR1 is LNHNV and CDR2 is YYDKDF (reference sequence). Between the trimmed V and J ends, which lost 5 bases and 7 bases, there was a span of 18 bases. Written as DNA, the CDR3 is TGTGCCACCAGCCGACTTTTGGGGGCCCAGAATGAGCAGTTCTTC. Its translation is CATSRLLGAQNEQFF. Combining the CDR3 with reference TRBV15 and TRBJ2-1 gives the whole variable domain DAMVIQNPRYQVTQFGKPVTLSCSQTLNHNVMYWYQQKSSQAPKLLFHYYDKDFNNEADTPDNFQSRRPNTSFCFLDIRSPGLGDTAMYLCATSRLLGAQNEQFFGPGTRLTVL.

This clonotype was counted only a few times. A read error may account for a junction end that differs from germline. The chain joins TRBV7-7 to TRBJ2-1; no clear D. CDR1 and CDR2 (germline): SSHAT, FNYEAQ (reference sequence). The CDR3 spans 16 residues. The DNA of the CDR3 is TGTGCTAGCAGCTTAGAGCCCGCCCCGGCATCCAATGAGCAGTTCTTC. Translated, it gives CASSLEPAPASNEQFF. Together with reference TRBV7-7 and TRBJ2-1, the CDR3 gives the full variable domain: GAGVSQSPRYKVTKRGQDVTLRCDPISSHATLYWYQQALGQGPEFLTYFNYEAQPDKSGLPSDRFSAERPEGSISTLTIQRTEQRDSAMYRCASSLEPAPASNEQFFGPGTRLTVL.

The V and J genes are TRBV7-3 and TRBJ2-5; 7 positions match TRBD2. CDR1 is SGHTA and CDR2 is FQGTGA in the germline V gene. V lost 5 bases to trimming and J lost 5 bases; unmatched junction nucleotides: 8. The CDR3 runs 14 residues. The CDR3 nucleotides read TGTGCCAGCAGCCCGGGGACTAAGCCGGAGACCCAGTACTTC. This codes for CASSPGTKPETQYF.

The chain combines TRBV5-8 with TRBJ1-1; 8 nucleotides match TRBD1. The V gene's germline CDR1 is SGHTS and CDR2 YDEGEE. The CDR3 runs 15 residues. After removal of 3 bases from V and 4 bases from J, the junction contained 8 bases not matched to a gene. DNA of the CDR3: TGTGCCAGCAGCTATCCGGGACAGGCGGTCACTGAAGCTTTCTTT. Residues: CASSYPGQAVTEAFF. Based on the CDR3 plus reference TRBV5-8 and TRBJ1-1, the full variable domain is EAGVTQSPTHLIKTRGQQATLRCSPISGHTSVYWYQQALGLGLQFLLWYDEGEERNRGNFPPRFSGRQFPNYSSELNVNALELEDSALYLCASSYPGQAVTEAFFGQGTRLTVV.

The chain carries TRBV12-3 or TRBV12-4 and TRBJ2-1; TRBD1 is a possible D gene (6 bases). This CDR3 is built from 14 residues. Trimming took off 6 bases at V and 4 bases at J, with 13 bases between the two ends. In nucleotides, the CDR3 is TGTGCCAGCAGACCGACAGGAGTTTACAATGAGCAGTTCTTC. Translated, it gives CASRPTGVYNEQFF.